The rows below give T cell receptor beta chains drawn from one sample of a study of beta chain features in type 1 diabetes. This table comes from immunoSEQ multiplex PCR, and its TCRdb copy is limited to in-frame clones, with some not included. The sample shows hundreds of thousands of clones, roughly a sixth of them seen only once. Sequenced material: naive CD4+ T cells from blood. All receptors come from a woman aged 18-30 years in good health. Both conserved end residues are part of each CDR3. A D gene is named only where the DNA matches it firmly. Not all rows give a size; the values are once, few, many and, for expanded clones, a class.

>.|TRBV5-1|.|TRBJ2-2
TGCGCCAGCAGCTTGAGCGTCAAAACGAACACCGGGGAGCTGTTTTTT
CASSLSVKTNTGELFF
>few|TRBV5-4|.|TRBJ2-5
TGTGCCAGCAGCTTCGGGCTGGGGGGACAAGAGACCCAGTACTTC
CASSFGLGGQETQYF
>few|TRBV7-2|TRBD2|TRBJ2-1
TGTGCCAGCAGCCCGGGGACTAGCGGGTATAATGAGCAGTTCTTC
CASSPGTSGYNEQFF
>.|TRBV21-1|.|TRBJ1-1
TGTGCCAGCCTAAGTGGGGCTGAAGCTTTCTTT
CASLSGAEAFF
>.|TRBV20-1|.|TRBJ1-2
TGCAGTGCCAGAGGCAGTGGCTACACCTTC
CSARGSGYTF
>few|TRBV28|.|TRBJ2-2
TGTGCCAGCACCCCGCAAATCGGCTATAGCGGAGTGAACACCGGGGAGCTGTTTTTT
CASTPQIGYSGVNTGELFF
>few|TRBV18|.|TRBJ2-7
TGTGCCAGCTCACCTAGGGGGGCCTCCTACGAGCAGTACTTC
CASSPRGASYEQYF
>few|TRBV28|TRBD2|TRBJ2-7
TGTGCCAGCAGTTTAACGACTAGCGGGAGGTACGAGCAGTACTTC
CASSLTTSGRYEQYF
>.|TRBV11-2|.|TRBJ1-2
TGTGCCAGCAGCCAGCCCTCCAGGGCCTATGGCTACACCTTC
CASSQPSRAYGYTF
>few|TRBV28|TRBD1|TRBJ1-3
TGTGCCAGCTCGACAGGGACGTCTGGAAACACCATATATTTT
CASSTGTSGNTIYF
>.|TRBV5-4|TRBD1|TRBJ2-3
TGTGCCAGCAGCTTGGTAGGGGGCCGCACAGATACGCAGTATTTT
CASSLVGGRTDTQYF
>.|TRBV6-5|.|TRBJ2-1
TGTGCCAGCAGTAAACTCAGGGACTACAATGAGCAGTTCTTC
CASSKLRDYNEQFF
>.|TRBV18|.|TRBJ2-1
TGTGCCAGCTCACCAGAGGGATGGGCCTACAATGAGCAGTTCTTC
CASSPEGWAYNEQFF
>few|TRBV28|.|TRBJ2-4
TGTGCCAGCAGTTTTGGGCAACCCAAAAACATTCAGTACTTC
CASSFGQPKNIQYF
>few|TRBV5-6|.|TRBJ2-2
TGTGCCAGCAGCCCGAGACCCGTCAACACCGGGGAGCTGTTTTTT
CASSPRPVNTGELFF
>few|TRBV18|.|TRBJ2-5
TGTGCCAGCTCAGACGGGGAGACCCAGTACTTC
CASSDGETQYF
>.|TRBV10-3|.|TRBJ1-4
TGTGCCATCAGTGAGTCCTACGCACGGGAAAATGAAAAACTGTTTTTT
CAISESYARENEKLFF
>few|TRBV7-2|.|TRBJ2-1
TGTGCCAGCAGCCCCTCCAGACTCGAGCAGTTCTTC
CASSPSRLEQFF
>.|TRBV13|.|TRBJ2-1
TGTGCCAGCAGCTTCTTCAAAGGCTACAATGAGCAGTTCTTC
CASSFFKGYNEQFF
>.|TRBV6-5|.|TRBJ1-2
TGTGCCAGCAGTTACGAGAGGGGACCTCTCCATGGCTACACCTTC
CASSYERGPLHGYTF
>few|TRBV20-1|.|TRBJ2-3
TGCAGTGCTAGAAGCACAGATACGCAGTATTTT
CSARSTDTQYF
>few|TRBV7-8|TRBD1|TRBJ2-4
TGTGCCAGCAGCTCAAGACAGGGGGACAAAAACATTCAGTACTTC
CASSSRQGDKNIQYF
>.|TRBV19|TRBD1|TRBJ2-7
TGTGCCAGTAGGGACAGGAGCTCCTACGAGCAGTACTTC
CASRDRSSYEQYF
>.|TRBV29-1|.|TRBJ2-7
TGCAGCGTCGCCCTCAGGGGAATCCTCTACGAGCAGTACTTC
CSVALRGILYEQYF
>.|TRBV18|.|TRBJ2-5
TGTGCCAGCTCACCACGGCCAGCGGCACTCCAAGAGACCCAGTACTTC
CASSPRPAALQETQYF
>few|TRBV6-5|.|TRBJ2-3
TGTGCCAGCAGTTCGGGACGGCTCACAGATACGCAGTATTTT
CASSSGRLTDTQYF
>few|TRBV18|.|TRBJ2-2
TGTGCCAGCTCACCACAGTGGGAGACCACCGGGGAGCTGTTTTTT
CASSPQWETTGELFF
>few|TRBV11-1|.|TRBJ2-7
TGTGCCAGCAGCATAGGGCGACTAGGGATAACCTACGAGCAGTACTTC
CASSIGRLGITYEQYF
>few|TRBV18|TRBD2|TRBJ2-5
TGTGCCAGCTCTCGTCCGGGACTAGCACGAGGGGAGACCCAGTACTTC
CASSRPGLARGETQYF
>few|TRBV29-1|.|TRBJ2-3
TGCAGCGTAGGGTCTAGTACAGATACGCAGTATTTT
CSVGSSTDTQYF
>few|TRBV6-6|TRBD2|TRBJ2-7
TGTGCCAGCAGTTATAAGACTAGCGGGTCCCCCTACGAGCAGTACTTC
CASSYKTSGSPYEQYF
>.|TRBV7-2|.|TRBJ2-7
TGTGCCAGCAGCTTAGGTCCCGGGTCCGAGCAGTACTTC
CASSLGPGSEQYF
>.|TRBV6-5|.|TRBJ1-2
TGTGCCAGCAGTGACGGGGGACTGATCTATGGCTACACCTTC
CASSDGGLIYGYTF
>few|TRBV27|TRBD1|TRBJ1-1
TGTGCCAGCAGAGGGGGCTCGGGCAGGGGAGTTACTGAAGCTTTCTTT
CASRGGSGRGVTEAFF
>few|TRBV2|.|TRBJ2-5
TGTGCCAGCGGTCCCGGGACGGCCAAAGAGACCCAGTACTTC
CASGPGTAKETQYF
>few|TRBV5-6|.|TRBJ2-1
TGTGCCAGCAGCTTGGCAAGGGAGCAGTTCTTC
CASSLAREQFF
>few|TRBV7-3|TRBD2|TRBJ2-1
TGTGCCAGCAGCTTATATCTGGGGGGGATGAATGAGCAGTTCTTC
CASSLYLGGMNEQFF
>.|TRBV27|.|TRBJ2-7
TGTGCCAGCAGTTGGCGGACCTCCTACGAGCAGTACTTC
CASSWRTSYEQYF
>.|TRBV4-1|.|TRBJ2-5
TGCGCCAGCAGCCTCGGACCCCAGGAGACCCAGTACTTC
CASSLGPQETQYF
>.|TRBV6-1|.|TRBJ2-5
TGTGCCAGCAGTGTGAGAAACCAAGAGACCCAGTACTTC
CASSVRNQETQYF
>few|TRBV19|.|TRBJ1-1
TGTGCCAGTGGAAAGATCGGGGTTTTCACTGAAGCTTTCTTT
CASGKIGVFTEAFF
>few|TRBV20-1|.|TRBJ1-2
TGCAGTACTACGATGCCCAGCTACACCTTC
CSTTMPSYTF
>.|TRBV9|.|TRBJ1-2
TGTGCCAGCAGCGCCGGACATGGCTACACCTTC
CASSAGHGYTF
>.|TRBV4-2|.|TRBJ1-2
TGTGCCAGCAGCCAAGGCAGCATTACTGGCTACACCTTC
CASSQGSITGYTF
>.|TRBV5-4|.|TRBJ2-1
TGTGCCAGCAGCTTGGGGCTTATTAGGGATGAGCAGTTCTTC
CASSLGLIRDEQFF
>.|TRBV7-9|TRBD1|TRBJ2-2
TGTGCCAGCAGCCACATCGGACAGGGCGGCACCGGGGAGCTGTTTTTT
CASSHIGQGGTGELFF
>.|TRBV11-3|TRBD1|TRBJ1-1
TGTGCCAGCAGCCTACAGGGGACAAACACTGAAGCTTTCTTT
CASSLQGTNTEAFF
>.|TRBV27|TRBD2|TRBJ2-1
TGTGCCAGCAGACAAAATAGCGGGAGGGCCTCCTACAATGAGCAGTTCTTC
CASRQNSGRASYNEQFF
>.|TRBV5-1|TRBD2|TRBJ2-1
TGCGCCAGCAGCTTGTCTCTAGCGGGTCACAATGAGCAGTTCTTC
CASSLSLAGHNEQFF
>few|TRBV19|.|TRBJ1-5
TGTGCCAGTAGTACCCCGGGGGGGTCCTTATTCGGATTT
CASSTPGGSLFGF
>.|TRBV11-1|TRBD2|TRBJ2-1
TGTGCCAGCAGCGATAGACTAGCGGGAGCTTTCAATGAGCAGTTCTTC
CASSDRLAGAFNEQFF